Reported below is one T cell receptor (beta chain). The sample belongs to a study of Ad26.COV2.S vaccination and SARS-CoV-2 variants. The assay was immunoSEQ multiplex PCR, and TCRdb's table has in-frame clones only and misses some. The table includes around 270,000 clones, around nine tenths detected once. Treatment given: some 19 received Ad26.COV2.S at low or high dose, single or two shots; about 5 received placebo; per-sample allocation not given. After the first vaccine or placebo injection, samples were drawn on day 63. This clonotype originated in a person between 18 and 60 years old who received the Ad26.COV2.S COVID-19 vaccine or a placebo. The sequencing here drew on peripheral blood, taken in a trial of Ad26.COV2.S vaccine versus placebo.

The CDR3, as DNA: TGCGCCAGCAGATCCGTAGCGGGGTCTTACAATGAGCAGTTCTTC. This codes for CASRSVAGSYNEQFF. The V gene is TRBV5-1, the J gene TRBJ2-1, with 8 bases fitting TRBD2. Germline values: CDR1 SGHRS, CDR2 YFSETQ. J was trimmed by 4 bases and V by 5 bases; bases with no gene match: 8. The CDR3 extends over 15 amino acids.